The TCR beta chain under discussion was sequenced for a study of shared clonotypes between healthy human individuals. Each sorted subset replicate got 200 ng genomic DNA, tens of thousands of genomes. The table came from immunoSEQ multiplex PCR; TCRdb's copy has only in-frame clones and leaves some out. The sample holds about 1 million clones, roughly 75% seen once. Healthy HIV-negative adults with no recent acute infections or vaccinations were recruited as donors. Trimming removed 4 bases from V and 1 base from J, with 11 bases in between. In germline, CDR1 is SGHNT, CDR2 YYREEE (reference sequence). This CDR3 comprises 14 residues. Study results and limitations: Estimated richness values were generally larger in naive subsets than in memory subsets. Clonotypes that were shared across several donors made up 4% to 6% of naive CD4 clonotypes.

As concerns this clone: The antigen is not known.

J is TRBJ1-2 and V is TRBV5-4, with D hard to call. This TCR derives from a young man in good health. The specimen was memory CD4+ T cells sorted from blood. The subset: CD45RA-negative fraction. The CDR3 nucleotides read TGTGCCAGCAGCCCCGCGGCGGGTAACTATGGCTACACCTTC. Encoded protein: CASSPAAGNYGYTF.